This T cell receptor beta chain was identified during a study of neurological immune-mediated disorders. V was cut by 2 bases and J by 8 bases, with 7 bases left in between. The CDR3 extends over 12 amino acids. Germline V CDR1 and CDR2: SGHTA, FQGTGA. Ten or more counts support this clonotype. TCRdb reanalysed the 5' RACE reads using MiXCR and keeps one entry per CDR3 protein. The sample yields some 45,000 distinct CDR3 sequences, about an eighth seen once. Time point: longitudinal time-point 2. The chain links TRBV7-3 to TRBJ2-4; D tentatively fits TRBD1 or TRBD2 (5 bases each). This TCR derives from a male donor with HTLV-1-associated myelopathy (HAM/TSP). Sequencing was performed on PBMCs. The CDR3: CASSLGGDIQYF. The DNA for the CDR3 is TGTGCCAGCAGCTTAGGGGGAGACATTCAGTACTTC.